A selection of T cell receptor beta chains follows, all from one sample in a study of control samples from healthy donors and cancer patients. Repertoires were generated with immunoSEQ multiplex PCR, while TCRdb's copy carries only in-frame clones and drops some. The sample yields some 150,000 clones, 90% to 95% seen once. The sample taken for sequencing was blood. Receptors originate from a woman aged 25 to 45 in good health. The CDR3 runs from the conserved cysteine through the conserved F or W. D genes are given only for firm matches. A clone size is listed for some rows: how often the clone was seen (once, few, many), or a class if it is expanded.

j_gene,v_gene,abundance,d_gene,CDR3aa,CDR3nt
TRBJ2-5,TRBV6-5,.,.,CASSYRRTAPKETQYF,TGTGCCAGCAGTTATCGGCGGACCGCGCCCAAAGAGACCCAGTACTTC
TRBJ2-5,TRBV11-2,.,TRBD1,CASSPDRGETQYF,TGTGCCAGCAGCCCGGACAGGGGGGAGACCCAGTACTTC
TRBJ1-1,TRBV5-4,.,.,CASRGGVNTEAFF,TGTGCCAGCAGAGGGGGTGTGAACACTGAAGCTTTCTTT
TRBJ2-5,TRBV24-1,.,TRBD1,CATSDTTGGGKTQYF,TGTGCCACCAGTGATACGACAGGGGGTGGAAAGACCCAGTACTTC
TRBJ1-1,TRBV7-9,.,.,CASSLGTVTEAFF,TGTGCCAGCAGCTTAGGGACAGTGACTGAAGCTTTCTTT
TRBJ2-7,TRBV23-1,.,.,CASRDTSYEQYF,TGCGCCAGCAGAGACACCTCCTACGAGCAGTACTTC
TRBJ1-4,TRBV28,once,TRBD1,CASSGTGTEKLFF,TGTGCCAGCAGTGGGACAGGGACTGAAAAACTGTTTTTT
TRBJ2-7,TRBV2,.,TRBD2,CASSGTSGGADEQYF,TGTGCCAGCAGTGGGACTAGCGGGGGGGCTGACGAGCAGTACTTC
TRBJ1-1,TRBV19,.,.,CASNWGNTEAFF,TGTGCCAGTAATTGGGGAAACACTGAAGCTTTCTTT
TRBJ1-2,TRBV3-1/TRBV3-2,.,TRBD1,CASSPTGGYGYTF,TGTGCCAGCAGCCCGACAGGGGGCTATGGCTACACCTTC
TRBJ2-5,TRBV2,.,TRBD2,CASSGTSELQETQYF,TGTGCCAGCAGTGGGACTAGCGAGTTACAAGAGACCCAGTACTTC
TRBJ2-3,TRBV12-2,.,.,CASRSGRGTDTQYF,TGTGCAAGTCGCAGCGGGAGGGGCACAGATACGCAGTATTTT
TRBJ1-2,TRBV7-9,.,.,CASSAESNYGYTF,TGTGCCAGCAGCGCAGAGTCTAACTATGGCTACACCTTC
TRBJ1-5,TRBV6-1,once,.,CASSEAWFNQPQHF,TGTGCCAGCAGTGAAGCTTGGTTCAATCAGCCCCAGCATTTT
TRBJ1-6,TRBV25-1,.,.,CASVTEYNSPLHF,TGTGCCAGCGTGACAGAATACAATTCACCCCTCCACTTT
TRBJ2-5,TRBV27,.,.,CASSKGGTSRETQYF,TGTGCCAGCAGTAAGGGGGGAACAAGTCGGGAGACCCAGTACTTC
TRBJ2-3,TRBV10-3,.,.,CAISESRSGLRTDTQYF,TGTGCCATCAGTGAGTCGAGATCGGGTCTCCGCACAGATACGCAGTATTTT
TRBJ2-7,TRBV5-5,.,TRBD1,CASRPTGVDEQYF,TGTGCCAGCAGACCTACAGGGGTGGACGAGCAGTACTTC
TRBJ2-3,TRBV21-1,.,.,CASSKDGGGGTDTQYF,TGTGCCAGCAGCAAAGATGGGGGGGGAGGCACAGATACGCAGTATTTT
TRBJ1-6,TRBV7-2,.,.,CASSLAYNSPLHF,TGTGCCAGCAGCTTAGCTTATAATTCACCCCTCCACTTT
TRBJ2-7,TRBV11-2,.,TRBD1,CASSLDRGHEQYF,TGTGCCAGCAGCTTGGACAGGGGGCACGAGCAGTACTTC
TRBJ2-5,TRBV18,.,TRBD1,CASSPQTGQETQYF,TGTGCCAGCTCACCTCAGACAGGGCAAGAGACCCAGTACTTC
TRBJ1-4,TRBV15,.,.,CATSRGATNEKLFF,TGTGCCACCAGCAGGGGCGCAACTAATGAAAAACTGTTTTTT
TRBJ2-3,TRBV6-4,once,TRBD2,CASSDGLAGDTQYF,TGTGCCAGCAGTGACGGACTAGCGGGAGATACGCAGTATTTT
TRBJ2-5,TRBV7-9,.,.,CASSLGSQETQYF,TGTGCCAGCAGCTTAGGCAGTCAAGAGACCCAGTACTTC
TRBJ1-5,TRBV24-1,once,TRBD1,CATSDPDRSDQPQHF,TGTGCCACCAGTGATCCGGACAGGTCGGATCAGCCCCAGCATTTT
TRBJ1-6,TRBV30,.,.,CAWDGTNNSPLHF,TGTGCCTGGGACGGGACAAATAATTCACCCCTCCACTTT
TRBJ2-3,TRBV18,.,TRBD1,CASSRTGGSQDTQYF,TGTGCCAGCTCACGGACAGGGGGGTCACAAGATACGCAGTATTTT
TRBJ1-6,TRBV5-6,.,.,CASSPLGRETYNSPLHF,TGTGCCAGCAGCCCCCTCGGGAGGGAAACCTATAATTCACCCCTCCACTTT
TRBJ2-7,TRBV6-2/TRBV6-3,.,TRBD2,CASSYRGGFYEQYF,TGTGCCAGCAGTTACCGGGGGGGATTTTACGAGCAGTACTTC
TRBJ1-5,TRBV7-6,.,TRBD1,CASSLGGQGSGSNQPQHF,TGTGCCAGCAGCTTAGGGGGACAGGGGTCGGGCAGCAATCAGCCCCAGCATTTT
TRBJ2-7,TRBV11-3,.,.,CASSLGSGHEQYF,TGTGCCAGCAGCTTAGGTTCAGGGCACGAGCAGTACTTC
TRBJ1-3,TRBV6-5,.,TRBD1,CASSYGQGVAGNTIYF,TGTGCCAGCAGTTACGGACAGGGGGTGGCGGGAAACACCATATATTTT
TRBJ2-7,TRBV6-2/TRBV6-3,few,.,CASSYGSENYEQYF,TGTGCCAGCAGTTACGGTTCGGAAAACTACGAGCAGTACTTC
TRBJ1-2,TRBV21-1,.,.,CASNSGTGYGYTF,TGTGCCAGCAATTCCGGGACAGGGTATGGCTACACCTTC
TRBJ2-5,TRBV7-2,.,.,CASSLAGSGETQYF,TGTGCCAGCAGCTTAGCCGGGAGTGGTGAGACCCAGTACTTC
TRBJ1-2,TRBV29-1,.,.,CSVEGRGNNYGYTF,TGCAGCGTTGAGGGCAGGGGAAACAACTATGGCTACACCTTC
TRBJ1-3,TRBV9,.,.,CASSPDRSGNTIYF,TGTGCCAGCAGCCCCGACCGCTCTGGAAACACCATATATTTT
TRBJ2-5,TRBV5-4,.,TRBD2,CASSGGLAGGETQYF,TGTGCCAGCAGCGGGGGACTAGCGGGGGGAGAGACCCAGTACTTC
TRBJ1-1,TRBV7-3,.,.,CASSLQGSMNTEAFF,TGTGCCAGCAGCTTACAGGGTTCGATGAACACTGAAGCTTTCTTT
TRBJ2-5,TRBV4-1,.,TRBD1,CASSLDRGQETQYF,TGCGCCAGCAGCTTGGACAGGGGCCAAGAGACCCAGTACTTC
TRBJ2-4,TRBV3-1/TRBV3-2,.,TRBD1,CASSQDSAGGLLAKNIQYF,TGTGCCAGCAGCCAAGATAGCGCAGGGGGTCTCCTAGCCAAAAACATTCAGTACTTC
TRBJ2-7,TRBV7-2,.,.,CASSLVYEQYF,TGTGCCAGCAGCTTAGTCTACGAGCAGTACTTC
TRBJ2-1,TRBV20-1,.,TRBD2,CSASGGSSYNEQFF,TGCAGTGCTAGTGGCGGGAGCTCCTACAATGAGCAGTTCTTC
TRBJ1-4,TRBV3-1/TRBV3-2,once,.,CASSQRTNEKLFF,TGTGCCAGCAGCCAACGGACTAATGAAAAACTGTTTTTT
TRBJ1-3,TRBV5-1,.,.,CASRDGPFSGNTIYF,TGCGCCAGCAGGGACGGACCTTTCTCTGGAAACACCATATATTTT
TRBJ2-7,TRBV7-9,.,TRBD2,CASSLYSSGSSYEQYF,TGTGCCAGCAGCTTATATTCTAGCGGGTCCTCCTACGAGCAGTACTTC
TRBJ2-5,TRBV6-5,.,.,CASSYGGQETQYF,TGTGCCAGCAGTTACGGGGGGCAAGAGACCCAGTACTTC
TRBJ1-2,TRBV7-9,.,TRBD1,CASSGQGARGYTF,TGTGCCAGCAGCGGACAGGGGGCGAGAGGCTACACCTTC
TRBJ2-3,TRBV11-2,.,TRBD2,CASSLGSSGSTDTQYF,TGTGCCAGCAGCTTAGGGTCTAGCGGGAGCACAGATACGCAGTATTTT